The clone carrying this T cell receptor beta chain was detected many times. The antigen is unknown. This sample was taken from a study of CD8+CD57+ T cells in acquired aplastic anemia. Turning to the study itself: CD4+ and CD8+ cells, once sorted, gave DNA averaging roughly 3.2 ug. Healthy donors gave about 10.8 million reads on average for CD4+ cells. Study observations and caveats: Statistical testing detected no significant gap in CD8+ Simpson's diversity between patients and controls.

Profiles of TCR beta VDJ and CDR3 were generated from a genomic DNA template. MiXCR, run by TCRdb on the reads, gives a single entry per CDR3 protein. The sample lists roughly 130,000 distinct CDR3 sequences; about 48% were seen once. This TCR was recovered from a human donor in good health, serving as a control. The sample taken for sequencing was sorted CD4+, CD8+, or CD8+CD57+ T cells (not recorded which) from PBMCs.

The CDR3 sequence: CSAGLAGSPTYEQYF. CDR3 sequence (DNA): TGCAGTGCCGGACTAGCGGGGAGCCCTACCTACGAGCAGTACTTC. The chain carries TRBV20-1 and TRBJ2-7; TRBD2 matches 12 bases. The ends lost 6 bases at V and 2 bases at J; junction bases unmatched: 8. Germline-derived CDR1 and CDR2 are DFQATT and SNEGSKA (reference sequence). The CDR3 has 15 amino acids.